This TCR beta chain appears in the sequencing data of a study of T cell repertoires in cytomegalovirus infection. One entry per CDR3 protein, called by TCRdb with MiXCR from the reads. The table lists 200,000 to 300,000 distinct CDR3 sequences, 8% to 9.5% of them singletons. This CDR3 is 16 amino acids long. Losses at the gene ends were 5 bases for V and 0 bases for J; bases not matched to a gene: 7. Germline CDR1 SGHNT, CDR2 YENEEA. This clonotype was found many times. V and J are TRBV11-3 and TRBJ2-1; the match to TRBD1 covers 7 bases. The sequence derives from a human donor in good health (CMV status not recorded). Some clones in this sample may be carry-over from other donors' samples. Material: PBMCs. The DNA for the CDR3 is TGTGCCAGCAGCCCTAACAGGGGCCGCTCCTACAATGAGCAGTTCTTC. Its protein is CASSPNRGRSYNEQFF.